This T cell receptor (beta chain) is from a study of T cells after yellow fever vaccination. Study-wide results and limits: Highly abundant clonotypes carried over from the bulk population could end up in FACS-sorted repertoires as contaminants.

Germline CDR1 is SGHRS and CDR2 is YFSETQ. This CDR3 contains 15 residues. The germline V and J ends were trimmed by 4 bases and 6 bases, with 16 bases remaining between them. As regards this clonotype: What it binds is not known.

Making TCR cDNA involved 5'RACE template switching, which added UMIs and a universal primer site. Using its own MiXCR run on the 5' RACE reads, TCRdb lists one record per CDR3 protein. The data hold 550,000 or so distinct CDR3 sequences, with approximately 21% observed a single time. This chain joins TRBV5-1 and TRBJ2-2; no clear D gene. The starting material was PBMCs, obtained 15 days after the yellow fever booster vaccination. This receptor was obtained from a man aged 25-40 years who received the YFV17D yellow fever vaccine. In DNA, the CDR3 is TGCGCCAGCAGCCCACTCAACAGTGTCTCCGGGGAGCTGTTTTTT. Translation gives CASSPLNSVSGELFF.